The sequence of this T cell receptor (beta chain) was determined in a study of B cell selection in AIRE deficiency. Whole-study results and caveats: Healthy Tconv contained approximately 37% of shared healthy Treg sequences; only TCRbeta sequenced.

J lost 3 bases, V lost 2 bases, and 1 base had no gene match. CDR1 and CDR2 from the germline V gene are KGHSH and LQKENI. The CDR3 runs to 13 residues. Sequenced by immunoSEQ multiplex PCR; TCRdb stores in-frame clones only, minus some. Here the sample spans some 25,000 clones, approximately 96% being singletons. Sorting defined conventional CD4 T cells as CD4+CD127+. Note on this clone: The antigen remains unidentified.

The chain links TRBV18 to TRBJ2-7; TRBD1 matches 7 bases. The material sequenced was CD4+CD127+ conventional T cells sorted from PBMCs. This TCR came from a human donor in good health. The CDR3, as DNA: TGTGCCAGCTCACCAGGGGACAGCTACGAGCAGTACTTC. This encodes CASSPGDSYEQYF.